Described below is a single T cell receptor (beta chain) sequence and its context. These data are taken from a study of blood T cell repertoires in COVID-19. Profiling relied on immunoSEQ multiplex PCR, and the TCRdb table lists in-frame clones only, not all of them. Found here are about 58,000 clones, 75% to 90% of them singletons; the top ten hold approximately 8.4%. V was pared by 3 bases and J by 1 base, with 5 bases of the junction left unmatched. The germline gives CDR1 SNHLY, CDR2 FYNNEI. This CDR3 comprises 17 residues. What was sequenced was peripheral blood. The genes are TRBV2 and TRBJ2-3; TRBD2 agrees at 12 bases. The TCR sequence derives from a woman between 65 and 79 years old with active COVID-19. The chain's CDR3 is CASSDLAGGPGTDTQYF. The CDR3 coding sequence is TGTGCCAGCAGTGATCTAGCGGGAGGGCCCGGCACAGATACGCAGTATTTT.